This entry lists 13 T cell receptor beta chains sequenced from one sample in a study of T cells in localized non-small cell lung cancer. Clones were sequenced by immunoSEQ multiplex PCR, and TCRdb holds only the in-frame ones, with some missing. The table shows some 970 clones, with more than 25% occurring only once. Sample: lung tumor tissue, taken before any cancer treatment. These TCRs come from a male donor aged 60 or over with stage II squamous cell lung carcinoma.

The chain has TRBV6-8 and TRBJ1-3; D possibly corresponds to TRBD1 (5 bases). The CDR3 consists of 17 residues. Germline assignment: CDR1 MNHGY and CDR2 SAAAGT. The V end lost 9 bases, the J end lost 0 bases, and 21 bases lay between the germline ends. The CDR3 coding sequence is TGTGCCAGTAGAGCAGGGACTACTTCCCTCTCTGGAAACACCATATATTTT. Amino acids: CASRAGTTSLSGNTIYF.

J is TRBJ1-3 and V is TRBV5-1; D unresolved. The CDR3 runs 15 residues. V shed 2 bases and J shed 1 base, with 10 bases lying between them. CDR1 SGHRS and CDR2 YFSETQ come from the germline V gene. Here the CDR3 DNA reads TGCGCCAGCAGCTTCTCCCAGAGTTCTGGAAACACCATATATTTT. This translates into CASSFSQSSGNTIYF.

V is TRBV19 and J is TRBJ2-1; D remains ambiguous. Germline loops: CDR1 LNHDA, CDR2 SQIVND (reference sequence). V lost 6 bases and J 0 bases, leaving 12 bases between the germline ends. The CDR3 runs 15 residues. This CDR3 reads CASRNMLSSYNEQFF. DNA of the CDR3: TGTGCCAGTAGAAATATGCTCAGCTCCTACAATGAGCAGTTCTTC. Looking up the rest from reference TRBV19 and TRBJ2-1 gives the full variable domain: DGGITQSPKYLFRKEGQNVTLSCEQNLNHDAMYWYRQDPGQGLRLIYYSQIVNDFQKGDIAEGYSVSREKKESFPLTVTSAQKNPTAFYLCASRNMLSSYNEQFFGPGTRLTVL.

Only a few counts were recorded for this clone. This rearrangement joins TRBV6-8 to TRBJ1-1; D not resolved. Germline CDR1 is MNHGY and CDR2 is SAAAGT. With 4 bases removed from V and 1 base from J, the gap between germline ends came to 10 bases. The CDR3 has 14 residues. As DNA, the CDR3 is TGTGCCAGCAGTTCGAAAGGGAAGAACACTGAAGCTTTCTTT. It codes for CASSSKGKNTEAFF.

This clone has just a few counts. Here the CDR3 reads CASSRTSGRARELFF. CDR3 nucleotides: TGTGCCAGCAGCCGAACTAGCGGGAGGGCCAGGGAGCTGTTTTTT. The V and J genes are TRBV28 and TRBJ2-2; 13 bases are a match to TRBD2. J was trimmed by 9 bases and V by 6 bases; bases with no gene match: 7. Germline values: CDR1 MDHEN, CDR2 SYDVKM. There are 15 residues in the CDR3.

The chain carries TRBV9 and TRBJ1-1; no clear D. The CDR3 spans 13 residues. Germline values: CDR1 SGDLS, CDR2 YYNGEE. V was clipped by 0 bases and J by 5 bases, with 8 bases between them. The CDR3 DNA sequence: TGTGCCAGCAGCGTAGGGATGACTACTGAAGCTTTCTTT. The encoded protein is CASSVGMTTEAFF.

This clone turned up a few times. V gene TRBV28 combines with J gene TRBJ1-1; possibly TRBD1 for D (6 bases). V dropped 8 bases and J dropped 1 base, with 14 bases sitting between them. The CDR3 covers 14 residues. Germline V gene data show CDR1 as MDHEN and CDR2 as SYDVKM. CDR3 in amino acids: CASYRRGRNTEAFF. In DNA form, the CDR3 reads TGTGCCAGCTATAGAAGGGGGAGGAACACTGAAGCTTTCTTT.

This clone turned up a few times. This chain connects TRBV9 to TRBJ2-3; TRBD1 matches at 7 bases. Germline values: CDR1 SGDLS, CDR2 YYNGEE. After removal of 6 bases from V and 3 bases from J, the junction contained 4 bases not matched to a gene. The CDR3 has 13 amino acids. The CDR3 nucleotides read TGTGCCAGCAAGGGGACAGATACAGATACGCAGTATTTT. Its protein is CASKGTDTDTQYF.

The V call is TRBV11-3, the J call TRBJ2-2; TRBD1 or TRBD2 may be the D gene (5 bases each). The germline gives CDR1 SGHNT, CDR2 YENEEA. The CDR3 consists of 18 residues. Trimming stripped 2 bases from V and 5 bases from J, with 21 bases between. The CDR3 bases are TGTGCCAGCAGCTTAAGTCCTCGCACAGGTGGGGAGACCGGGGAGCTGTTTTTT. Amino acids: CASSLSPRTGGETGELFF.

The chain is built from TRBV28 and TRBJ1-3; D remains ambiguous. Germline CDR1 reads MDHEN; CDR2 reads SYDVKM. The CDR3 is made up of 14 amino acids. The V end was cut by 3 bases, the J end by 7 bases, with 13 bases between. As DNA, the CDR3 is TGTGCCAGCAGTTTTAAGTCCCCCACGAACACCATATATTTT. Translation gives CASSFKSPTNTIYF.

CDR3 protein: CASSYDRGRVSEAFF. The CDR3 coding sequence is TGTGCCAGCAGTTACGACAGGGGGCGAGTATCTGAAGCTTTCTTT. The rearrangement uses TRBV6-8 and TRBJ1-1, with 10 bases fitting TRBD1. V dropped 2 bases and J dropped 6; count of bases not matched to a gene: 6. Per germline, CDR1 MNHGY and CDR2 SAAAGT. CDR3 size: 15 residues.

The rearrangement links TRBV30 to TRBJ1-5; tentatively, D is TRBD1 (5 bases). This CDR3 spans 13 amino acids. Germline V gene data show CDR1 as GTSNPN and CDR2 as SVGIG (reference sequence). Between the trimmed V and J ends, which lost 2 bases and 4 bases, there was a span of 9 bases. CDR3 coding DNA: TGTGCCTGGAGTAAAGGGGCTAATCAGCCCCAGCATTTT. It translates to CAWSKGANQPQHF.

This rearrangement joins TRBV6-8 to TRBJ2-7; weak D call: TRBD1 (5 bases). The ends were cut back, 5 bases at V and 4 bases at J, with 15 bases in the middle. The germline CDR1 and CDR2 sequences are MNHGY and SAAAGT. This CDR3 region has 14 residues. The CDR3 reads CASSRKQGEYEQYF. The CDR3 nucleotides are TGTGCCAGCAGTAGAAAACAAGGGGAATACGAGCAGTACTTC.